This T cell receptor (beta chain) was retrieved from a study of breast tumors, draining lymph nodes, adjacent tissues. Study-level points and caveats: Compared with lymph nodes, tumors were less diverse; compared with nontumor tissue, more. Luminal-like breast cancer showed significantly higher tumor–nontumor repertoire similarity than basal-like.

This CDR3 is 14 amino acids long. Germline V gene sequence: CDR1 DFQATT, CDR2 SNEGSKA (reference sequence). Trimming left V 6 bases short and J 0 bases short, with 15 bases between. As regards this clonotype: Its antigen is unidentified.

TCRdb re-called the multiplex PCR reads through MiXCR, storing one row per CDR3 protein. The data contain about 52,000 distinct CDR3 sequences, 35% to 50% of them seen just once; the ten biggest clones take up roughly a tenth. The sequenced material came from breast tumor tissue. The chain recombines TRBV20-1 with TRBJ2-7, with D maybe TRBD2 (6 bases). This receptor was taken from a female donor with breast cancer. Some clones in this sample may be carry-over from other donors' samples. CDR3: CSANRDSLSYEQYF. CDR3 sequence (DNA): TGCAGTGCAAACCGGGACTCGCTCTCCTACGAGCAGTACTTC.